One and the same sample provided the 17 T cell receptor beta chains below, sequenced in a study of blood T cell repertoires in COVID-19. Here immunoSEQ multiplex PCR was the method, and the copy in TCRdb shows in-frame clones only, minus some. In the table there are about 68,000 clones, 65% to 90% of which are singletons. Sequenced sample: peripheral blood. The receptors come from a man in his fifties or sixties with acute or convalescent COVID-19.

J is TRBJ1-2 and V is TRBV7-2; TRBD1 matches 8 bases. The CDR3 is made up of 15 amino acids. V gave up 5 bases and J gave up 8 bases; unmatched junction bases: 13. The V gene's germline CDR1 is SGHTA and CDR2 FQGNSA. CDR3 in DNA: TGTGCCAGCAGCCAAGGTCGACAGGGGAGCGGCGGCTACACCTTC. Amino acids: CASSQGRQGSGGYTF.

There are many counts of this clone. In nucleotides, the CDR3 is TGTGCCAGTAGTATGGAGAGGGTGTACGGCTACACCTTC. Protein sequence: CASSMERVYGYTF. The chain joins TRBV19 to TRBJ1-2; no clear D gene. Germline V gene sequence: CDR1 LNHDA, CDR2 SQIVND (reference sequence). Trimming stripped 3 bases from V and 8 bases from J, with 13 bases between. The CDR3 sequence is 13 residues long.

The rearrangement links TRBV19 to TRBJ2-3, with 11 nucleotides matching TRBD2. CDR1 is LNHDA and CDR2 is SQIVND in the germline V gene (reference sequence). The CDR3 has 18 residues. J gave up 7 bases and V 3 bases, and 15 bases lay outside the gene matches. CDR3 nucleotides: TGTGCCAGTAGTATCGCTGATCTCACTAGCGGGGGCCCCAATACGCAGTATTTT. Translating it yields CASSIADLTSGGPNTQYF. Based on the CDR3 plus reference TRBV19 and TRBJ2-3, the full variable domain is DGGITQSPKYLFRKEGQNVTLSCEQNLNHDAMYWYRQDPGQGLRLIYYSQIVNDFQKGDIAEGYSVSREKKESFPLTVTSAQKNPTAFYLCASSIADLTSGGPNTQYFGPGTRLTVL.

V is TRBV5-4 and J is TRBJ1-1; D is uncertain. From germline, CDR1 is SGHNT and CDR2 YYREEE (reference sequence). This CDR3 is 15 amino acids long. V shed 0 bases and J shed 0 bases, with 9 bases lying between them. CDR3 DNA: TGTGCCAGCAGCTTGGGAACAGACATGAACACTGAAGCTTTCTTT. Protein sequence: CASSLGTDMNTEAFF. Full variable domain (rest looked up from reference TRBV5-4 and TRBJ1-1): ETGVTQSPTHLIKTRGQQVTLRCSSQSGHNTVSWYQQALGQGPQFIFQYYREEENGRGNFPPRFSGLQFPNYSSELNVNALELDDSALYLCASSLGTDMNTEAFFGQGTRLTVV.

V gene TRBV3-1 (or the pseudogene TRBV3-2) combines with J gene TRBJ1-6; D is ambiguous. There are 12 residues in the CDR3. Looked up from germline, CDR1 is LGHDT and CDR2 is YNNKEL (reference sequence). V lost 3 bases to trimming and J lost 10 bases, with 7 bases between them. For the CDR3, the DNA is TGTGCCAGCAGCCACCCCGGGTCACCCCTCCACTTT. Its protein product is CASSHPGSPLHF.

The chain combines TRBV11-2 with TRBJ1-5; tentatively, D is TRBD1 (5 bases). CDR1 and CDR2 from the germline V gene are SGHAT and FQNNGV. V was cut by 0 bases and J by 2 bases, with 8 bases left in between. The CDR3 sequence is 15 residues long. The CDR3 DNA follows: TGTGCCAGCAGCTTAGACACCAGGGGCAATCAGCCCCAGCATTTT. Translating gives CASSLDTRGNQPQHF. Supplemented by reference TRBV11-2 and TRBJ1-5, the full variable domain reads EAGVAQSPRYKIIEKRQSVAFWCNPISGHATLYWYQQILGQGPKLLIQFQNNGVVDDSQLPKDRFSAERLKGVDSTLKIQPAKLEDSAVYLCASSLDTRGNQPQHFGDGTRLSIL.

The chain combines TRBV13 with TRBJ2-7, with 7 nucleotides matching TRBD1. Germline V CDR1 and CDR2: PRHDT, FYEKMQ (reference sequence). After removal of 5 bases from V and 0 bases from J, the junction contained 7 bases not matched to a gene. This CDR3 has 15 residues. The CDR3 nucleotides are TGTGCCAGCAGCCGACAGGGAACCGTCTCCTACGAGCAGTACGTC. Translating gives CASSRQGTVSYEQYV.

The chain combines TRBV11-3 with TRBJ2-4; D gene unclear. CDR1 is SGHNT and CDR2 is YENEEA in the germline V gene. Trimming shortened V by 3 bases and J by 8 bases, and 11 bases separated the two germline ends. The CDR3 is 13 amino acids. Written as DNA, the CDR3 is TGTGCCAGCAGCTTCACCTCCCGGGACATTCAGTACTTC. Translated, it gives CASSFTSRDIQYF.

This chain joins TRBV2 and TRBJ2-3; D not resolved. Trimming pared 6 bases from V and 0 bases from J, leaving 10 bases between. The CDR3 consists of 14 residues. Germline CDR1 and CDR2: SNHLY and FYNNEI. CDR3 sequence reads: CASSQDTSTDTQYF. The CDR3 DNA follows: TGTGCCAGCAGCCAGGATACTAGCACAGATACGCAGTATTTT.

The CDR3 DNA reads TGCGCCAGCAGTGAGGCGCGGGGAGTTAATGGCTACACCTTC. Translated: CASSEARGVNGYTF. The chain is built from TRBV10-1 and TRBJ1-2; D remains ambiguous. This CDR3 has 14 residues. The germline V and J ends were trimmed by 2 bases and 6 bases, with 13 bases remaining between them. Germline CDR1 reads WNHNN; CDR2 reads SYGVQD (reference sequence).

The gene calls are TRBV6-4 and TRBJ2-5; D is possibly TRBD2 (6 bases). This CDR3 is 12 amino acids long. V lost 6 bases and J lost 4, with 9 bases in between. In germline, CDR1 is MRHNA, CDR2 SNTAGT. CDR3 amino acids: CASSGGRETQYF. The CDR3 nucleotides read TGTGCCAGCAGCGGGGGTCGAGAGACCCAGTACTTC.

Here the CDR3 DNA reads TGTGCCAGCAAGGGACAGTCGAACACTGAAGCTTTCTTT. Protein: CASKGQSNTEAFF. The chain has TRBV2 and TRBJ1-1; 7 nucleotides match TRBD1. V shed 7 bases, J shed 1 base, and the junction held 3 bases outside the gene matches. There are 13 residues in the CDR3. The germline gives CDR1 SNHLY, CDR2 FYNNEI.

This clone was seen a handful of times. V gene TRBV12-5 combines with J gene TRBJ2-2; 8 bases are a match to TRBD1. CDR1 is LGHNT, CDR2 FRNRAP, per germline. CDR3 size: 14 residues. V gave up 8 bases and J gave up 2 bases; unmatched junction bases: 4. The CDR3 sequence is CASLDRENTGELFF. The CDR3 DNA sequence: TGTGCTAGTCTGGACAGGGAAAACACCGGGGAGCTGTTTTTT.

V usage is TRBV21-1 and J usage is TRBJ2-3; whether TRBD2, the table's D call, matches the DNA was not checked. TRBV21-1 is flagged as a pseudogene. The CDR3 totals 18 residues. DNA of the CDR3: TGTGCCAGCAGCAAAGCCGGTTATACGGGGGGATCCACAGATACGCAGTATTTT. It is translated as CASSKAGYTGGSTDTQYF.

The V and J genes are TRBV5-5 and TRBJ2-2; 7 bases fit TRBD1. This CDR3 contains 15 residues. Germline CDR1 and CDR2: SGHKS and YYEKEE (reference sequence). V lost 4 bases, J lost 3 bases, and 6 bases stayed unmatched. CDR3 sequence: CASSHGTADTGELFF. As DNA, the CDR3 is TGTGCCAGCAGCCATGGGACAGCAGACACCGGGGAGCTGTTTTTT. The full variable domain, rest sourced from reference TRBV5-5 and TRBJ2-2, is DAGVTQSPTHLIKTRGQQVTLRCSPISGHKSVSWYQQVLGQGPQFIFQYYEKEERGRGNFPDRFSARQFPNYSSELNVNALLLGDSALYLCASSHGTADTGELFFGEGSRLTVL.

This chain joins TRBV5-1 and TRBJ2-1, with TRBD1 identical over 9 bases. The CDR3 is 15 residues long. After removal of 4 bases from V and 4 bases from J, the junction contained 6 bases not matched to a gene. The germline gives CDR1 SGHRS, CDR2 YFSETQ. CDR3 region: CASSATGTGYNEQFF. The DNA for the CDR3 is TGCGCCAGCAGCGCAACCGGGACAGGGTACAATGAGCAGTTCTTC. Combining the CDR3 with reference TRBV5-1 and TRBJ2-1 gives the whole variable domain KAGVTQTPRYLIKTRGQQVTLSCSPISGHRSVSWYQQTPGQGLQFLFEYFSETQRNKGNFPGRFSGRQFSNSRSEMNVSTLELGDSALYLCASSATGTGYNEQFFGPGTRLTVL.

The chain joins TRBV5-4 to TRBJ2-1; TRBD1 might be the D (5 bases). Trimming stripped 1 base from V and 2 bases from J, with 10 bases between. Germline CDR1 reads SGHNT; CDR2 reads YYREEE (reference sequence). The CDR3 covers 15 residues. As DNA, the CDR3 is TGTGCCAGCAGCTTGCCCCCAGGGACCTACAATGAGCAGTTCTTC. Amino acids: CASSLPPGTYNEQFF. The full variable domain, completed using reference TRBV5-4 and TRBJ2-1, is ETGVTQSPTHLIKTRGQQVTLRCSSQSGHNTVSWYQQALGQGPQFIFQYYREEENGRGNFPPRFSGLQFPNYSSELNVNALELDDSALYLCASSLPPGTYNEQFFGPGTRLTVL.